Shown below are 24 T cell receptor beta chains from a single sample sequenced in a study of blood T cell repertoires in COVID-19 (dated by TCRdb to 2018 to 2020). Libraries came from the immunoSEQ multiplex PCR assay. Drawn from immuneACCESS, this table holds only the in-frame rearrangements with V and J called that TCRdb kept. Clones are partly lost; checked studies trace under half to an unresolved V gene and leave the rest unexplained. The sample table contains some 140,000 clones; only one count was recorded for 83% of them. Roughly an eighth of the sample is taken by the ten largest. Specimen: peripheral blood. These receptors came from a woman aged 55-69 years with COVID-19, enrolled during active disease.

The V gene is TRBV5-5, the J gene TRBJ1-2; D not certain. V gave up 1 base and J gave up 3 bases, with 10 bases separating them. CDR3 size: 14 residues. Germline V lookup: CDR1 SGHKS, CDR2 YYEKEE (reference sequence). The CDR3 is CASSLIPRDYGYTF. CDR3 bases: TGTGCCAGCAGCTTGATCCCGAGAGACTATGGCTACACCTTC.

The chain combines TRBV19 with TRBJ1-2, with a tentative D call TRBD1 (6 bases). Germline V gene data show CDR1 as LNHDA and CDR2 as SQIVND (reference sequence). The V gene lost 8 bases and the J gene lost 2 bases, with 21 bases spanning the gap. The CDR3 sequence is 16 residues long. CDR3 sequence: CASQPRGQGSNYGYTF. As DNA, the CDR3 is TGTGCCAGTCAGCCGAGGGGACAAGGATCCAACTATGGCTACACCTTC. Full variable domain (rest looked up from reference TRBV19 and TRBJ1-2): DGGITQSPKYLFRKEGQNVTLSCEQNLNHDAMYWYRQDPGQGLRLIYYSQIVNDFQKGDIAEGYSVSREKKESFPLTVTSAQKNPTAFYLCASQPRGQGSNYGYTFGSGTRLTVV.

V usage is TRBV7-9 and J usage is TRBJ1-3, with D possibly TRBD1 on 6 matching bases. V was pared by 1 base and J by 4 bases, with 8 bases between. This CDR3 comprises 14 residues. Germline CDR1 reads SEHNR; CDR2 reads FQNEAQ (reference sequence). CDR3 nucleotides: TGTGCCAGCAGCTTAGGAGGACAGGGAAACACCATATATTTT. Translating gives CASSLGGQGNTIYF. The complete variable domain, with remaining parts taken from reference TRBV7-9 and TRBJ1-3, reads DTGVSQNPRHKITKRGQNVTFRCDPISEHNRLYWYRQTLGQGPEFLTYFQNEAQLEKSRLLSDRFSAERPKGSFSTLEIQRTEQGDSAMYLCASSLGGQGNTIYFGEGSWLTVV.

The chain couples TRBV19 to TRBJ1-5; possibly TRBD1 for D (6 bases). V was cut by 2 bases and J by 5 bases, with 16 bases left in between. The CDR3 runs 16 residues. The germline V gene encodes CDR1 LNHDA and CDR2 SQIVND (reference sequence). CDR3 amino acids: CASSIPSGAADQPQHF. The CDR3 nucleotides are TGTGCCAGTAGTATACCCTCAGGGGCAGCGGATCAGCCCCAGCATTTT.

The chain employs TRBV6-5 and TRBJ2-2; possible D gene TRBD1, 6 bases. The V gene lost 5 bases and the J gene lost 7 bases, with 14 bases spanning the gap. The CDR3 totals 14 residues. Germline lookup yields CDR1 MNHEY and CDR2 SVGAGI. The CDR3 loop is CASSPYRENGELFF. CDR3 DNA sequence: TGTGCCAGCAGTCCGTACAGGGAAAACGGGGAGCTGTTTTTT.

This chain joins TRBV20-1 and TRBJ1-3, with D maybe TRBD1 (5 bases). Trimming took 3 bases from V and 1 from J, leaving 10 bases between them. The CDR3 has 14 residues. CDR1 is DFQATT, CDR2 SNEGSKA, per germline (reference sequence). Here the CDR3 reads CSASPGKSGNTIYF. The CDR3 DNA is TGCAGTGCTAGTCCAGGGAAGTCTGGAAACACCATATATTTT.

The table lists this clone with a count of one. The V call is TRBV6-1, the J call TRBJ1-2; no clear D. The germline V gene encodes CDR1 MNHNS and CDR2 SASEGT. V was shortened by 0 bases and J by 5 bases, with 10 bases between the two germline ends. The length of the CDR3 is 14 residues. This CDR3 reads CASSEAPTLYGYTF. The CDR3, as DNA: TGTGCCAGCAGTGAAGCCCCGACTCTATATGGCTACACCTTC.

The V and J genes are TRBV29-1 and TRBJ2-3, with D possibly matching TRBD2 (7 bases). From germline, CDR1 is SQVTM and CDR2 ANQGSEA. Trimming took off 3 bases at V and 7 bases at J, with 14 bases between the two ends. This CDR3 contains 13 residues. As DNA, the CDR3 is TGCAGCGTTGATAGGGGGAGGGTAAATACGCAGTATTTT. As protein: CSVDRGRVNTQYF.

The chain combines TRBV18 with TRBJ1-2, with unresolved D. Germline assignment: CDR1 KGHSH and CDR2 LQKENI. Trimming cost V 1 base and J 4 bases, with 10 bases left between them. The CDR3 runs 14 residues. The CDR3, as DNA: TGTGCCAGCTCACCACGGTCCGGGAGCTATGGCTACACCTTC. Translation: CASSPRSGSYGYTF.

The V gene is TRBV27, the J gene TRBJ1-6, with TRBD1 identical over 9 bases. Losses at the gene ends were 6 bases for V and 6 bases for J; bases not matched to a gene: 9. This CDR3 has 16 amino acids. Germline V gives CDR1 MNHEY, CDR2 SMNVEV (reference sequence). This CDR3 is CASSSGTGLVNSPLHF. CDR3 DNA sequence: TGTGCCAGCAGCTCCGGGACAGGGTTGGTTAATTCACCCCTCCACTTT.

The chain carries TRBV19 and TRBJ1-1; 10 bases align to TRBD1. The J segment lost 4 bases and the V segment lost 7 bases, leaving 6 bases of the junction unmatched. Germline V lookup: CDR1 LNHDA, CDR2 SQIVND (reference sequence). This CDR3 has 14 amino acids. DNA for the CDR3: TGTGCCAGTACCCCGACAGGGGGCTTCACTGAAGCTTTCTTT. Protein sequence: CASTPTGGFTEAFF.

The chain links TRBV18 to TRBJ2-3, with D maybe TRBD2 (6 bases). Germline V lookup: CDR1 KGHSH, CDR2 LQKENI. The CDR3 has 15 residues. V was pared by 6 bases and J by 1 base, with 14 bases between. The CDR3 region is CASSAGQGGTDTQYF. Here the CDR3 DNA reads TGTGCCAGCTCCGCGGGGCAGGGTGGCACAGATACGCAGTATTTT.

The chain is built from TRBV6-1 and TRBJ2-1; 8 bases match TRBD2. The V and J ends lost 4 bases and 9 bases, in that order; junction bases with no gene match: 14. CDR3 length: 16 residues. Germline CDR1 reads MNHNS; CDR2 reads SASEGT. CDR3 sequence (DNA): TGTGCCAGCAGTGCGACGGACTTTGCGGGGGGAGGTGAGCAGTTCTTC. It yields the protein CASSATDFAGGGEQFF.

V usage is TRBV19 and J usage is TRBJ2-3; TRBD2 is a possible D gene (5 bases). The CDR3 loop spans 15 amino acids. Trimming pared 1 base from V and 2 bases from J, leaving 10 bases between. Germline CDR1 reads LNHDA; CDR2 reads SQIVND (reference sequence). Here the CDR3 reads CASSIGVRATDTQYF. The CDR3 region has the DNA TGTGCCAGTAGTATAGGCGTGCGGGCCACAGATACGCAGTATTTT.

This chain links TRBV5-1 with TRBJ2-3, with TRBD2 identical over 12 bases. With 0 bases clipped from V and 1 base from J, the junction kept 6 bases outside the gene matches. The CDR3 totals 18 residues. CDR1 and CDR2 from the germline V gene are SGHRS and YFSETQ. CDR3 residues: CASSLGPLAGGGTDTQYF. The CDR3 DNA sequence: TGCGCCAGCAGCTTGGGCCCTCTAGCGGGAGGGGGCACAGATACGCAGTATTTT.

The chain employs TRBV19 and TRBJ1-6; a possible D gene is TRBD1 (6 bases). Deletions cut 4 bases from V and 3 bases from J, with 10 bases between. The CDR3 loop spans 15 amino acids. CDR1 and CDR2 from the germline V gene are LNHDA and SQIVND (reference sequence). The CDR3 coding sequence is TGTGCCAGTAGTAACAGGGACGGCTATAATTCACCCCTCCACTTT. This gives the protein CASSNRDGYNSPLHF.

This rearrangement joins TRBV6-5 to TRBJ1-6; weak D call: TRBD1 (5 bases). The germline V gene encodes CDR1 MNHEY and CDR2 SVGAGI. This CDR3 spans 14 amino acids. V was cut by 6 bases and J by 6 bases, with 12 bases left in between. CDR3 coding DNA: TGTGCCAGCAGCCCCCGACAGATTAATTCACCCCTCCACTTT. Protein sequence: CASSPRQINSPLHF.

The V call is TRBV6-2 or TRBV6-3, the J call TRBJ1-3; possible D gene TRBD1, 5 bases. V dropped 1 base and J dropped 2 bases, with 15 bases sitting between them. CDR1 and CDR2 from the germline V gene are MNHEY and SVGEGT. The CDR3 runs 17 residues. The CDR3 region is CASSYYPRGNPGNTIYF. CDR3 sequence (DNA): TGTGCCAGCAGTTACTACCCCCGGGGGAACCCTGGAAACACCATATATTTT.

V usage is TRBV3-1 (or the pseudogene TRBV3-2) and J usage is TRBJ2-2, with no clear D. The CDR3 is 14 amino acids. Germline loops: CDR1 LGHDT, CDR2 YNNKEL (reference sequence). Trimming cost V 0 bases and J 6 bases, with 8 bases left between them. CDR3 coding DNA: TGTGCCAGCAGCCAAGATCCAGTCGCCGGGGAGCTGTTTTTT. Translated, it gives CASSQDPVAGELFF.

This clone was recorded only once. This chain uses TRBV7-9 with TRBJ1-1, with 8 bases fitting TRBD1. CDR3 size: 14 residues. CDR1 is SEHNR and CDR2 is FQNEAQ in the germline V gene (reference sequence). Trimming removed 7 bases from V and 5 bases from J; junction bases left unmatched: 9. Written as DNA, the CDR3 is TGTGCCAGCACTCCGACAGGGGTGAGAACTGAAGCTTTCTTT. This codes for CASTPTGVRTEAFF.

The rearrangement uses TRBV27 and TRBJ2-2, with TRBD1 matching 7 bases. The V gene's germline CDR1 is MNHEY and CDR2 SMNVEV (reference sequence). This CDR3 is 16 amino acids long. V gave up 6 bases and J gave up 2 bases; unmatched junction bases: 9. The CDR3 bases are TGTGCCAGCAGGGCGATGGGACAGCCTAACACCGGGGAGCTGTTTTTT. It is translated as CASRAMGQPNTGELFF.

The V and J genes are TRBV6-6 and TRBJ1-1; 7 bases align to TRBD1. V was pared by 7 bases and J by 0 bases, with 5 bases of the junction left unmatched. Germline V lookup: CDR1 MNHNY, CDR2 SVGAGI (reference sequence). This CDR3 is built from 14 residues. The CDR3 spells CASTLQGMNTEAFF. In DNA form, the CDR3 reads TGTGCCAGCACCCTACAGGGGATGAACACTGAAGCTTTCTTT.

V gene TRBV19 combines with J gene TRBJ2-7, with D tentatively TRBD2 (6 bases). The CDR3 covers 13 residues. Trimming stripped 5 bases from V and 6 bases from J, with 14 bases between. The V gene's germline CDR1 is LNHDA and CDR2 SQIVND (reference sequence). The CDR3 sequence: CASSLAWSGEQYF. The CDR3 nucleotides read TGTGCCAGTAGTCTAGCGTGGAGTGGCGAGCAGTACTTC.

This clone appeared once. The genes are TRBV5-1 and TRBJ2-3; TRBD1 matches 10 bases. V was pared by 5 bases and J by 0 bases, with 9 bases of the junction left unmatched. The germline gives CDR1 SGHRS, CDR2 YFSETQ. The CDR3 totals 17 residues. In DNA form, the CDR3 reads TGCGCCAGCAGACCCGGACAGGGGGGCTCTAGCACAGATACGCAGTATTTT. Amino acid sequence: CASRPGQGGSSTDTQYF.